The clone carrying this T cell receptor (beta chain) came up many times. As yet, its antigen is unknown. Researchers attached unique molecular identifiers to individual cDNA molecules. TCRdb re-derived calls from the 5' RACE reads in MiXCR, one entry per CDR3 protein. Of about 27,000 distinct CDR3 sequences in the sample, roughly 5.9% were seen once. There are 13 residues in the CDR3. The V end lost 0 bases, the J end lost 7 bases, and 9 bases lay between the germline ends. In germline, CDR1 is LGHDT, CDR2 YNNKEL (reference sequence). The data stem from a study of early T cells in non-severe SARS-CoV-2 infection. Looking at the study overall: Sequencing of unsorted whole blood was done on bulk RNA, leaving chains unpaired.

Study-wide points: Anti-spike CD8 responses were favored in VDJdb matching, and private and CD4 specificities were missed.

Sample: whole blood. This clonotype originated in an adult who was a healthcare worker with PCR-confirmed SARS-CoV-2 infection or an uninfected control (not recorded which). The chain carries TRBV3-1 and TRBJ1-2; D gene uncertain. The CDR3 here is CASSQDPGSGYTF. The DNA of the CDR3 is TGTGCCAGCAGCCAAGATCCGGGGAGTGGCTACACCTTC. Full variable domain (missing parts from reference TRBV3-1 and TRBJ1-2): DTAVSQTPKYLVTQMGNDKSIKCEQNLGHDTMYWYKQDSKKFLKIMFSYNNKELIINETVPNRFSPKSPDKAHLNLHINSLELGDSAVYFCASSQDPGSGYTFGSGTRLTVV.